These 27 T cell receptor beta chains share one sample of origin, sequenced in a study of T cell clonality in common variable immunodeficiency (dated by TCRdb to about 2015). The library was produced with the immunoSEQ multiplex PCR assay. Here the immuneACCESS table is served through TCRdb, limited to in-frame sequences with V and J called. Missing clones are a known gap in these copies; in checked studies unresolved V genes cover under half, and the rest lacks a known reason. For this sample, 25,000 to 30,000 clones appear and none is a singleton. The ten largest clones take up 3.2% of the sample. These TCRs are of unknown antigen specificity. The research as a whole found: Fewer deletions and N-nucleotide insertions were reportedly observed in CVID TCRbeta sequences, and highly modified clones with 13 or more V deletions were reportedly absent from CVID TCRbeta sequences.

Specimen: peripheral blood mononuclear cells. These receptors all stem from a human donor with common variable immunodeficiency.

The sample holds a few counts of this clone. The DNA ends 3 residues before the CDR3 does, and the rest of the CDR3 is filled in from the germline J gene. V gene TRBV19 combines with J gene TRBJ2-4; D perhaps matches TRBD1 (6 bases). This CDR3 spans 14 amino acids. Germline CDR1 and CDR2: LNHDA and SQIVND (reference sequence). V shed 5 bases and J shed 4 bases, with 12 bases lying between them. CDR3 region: CASSQPGEKNIQYF. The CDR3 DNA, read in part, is TGTGCCAGTAGTCAACCAGGGGAAAAAAACATT.

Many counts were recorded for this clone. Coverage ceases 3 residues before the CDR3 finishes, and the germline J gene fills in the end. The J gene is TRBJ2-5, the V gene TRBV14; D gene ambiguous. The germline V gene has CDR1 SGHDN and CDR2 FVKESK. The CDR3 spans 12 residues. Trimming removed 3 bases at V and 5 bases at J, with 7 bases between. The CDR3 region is CASSQVRETQYF. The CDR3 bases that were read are TGTGCCAGCAGCCAGGTGCGGGAGACC. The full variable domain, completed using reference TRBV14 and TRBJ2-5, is EAGVTQFPSHSVIEKGQTVTLRCDPISGHDNLYWYRRVMGKEIKFLLHFVKESKQDESGMPNNRFLAERTGGTYSTLKVQPAELEDSGVYFCASSQVRETQYFGPGTRLLVL.

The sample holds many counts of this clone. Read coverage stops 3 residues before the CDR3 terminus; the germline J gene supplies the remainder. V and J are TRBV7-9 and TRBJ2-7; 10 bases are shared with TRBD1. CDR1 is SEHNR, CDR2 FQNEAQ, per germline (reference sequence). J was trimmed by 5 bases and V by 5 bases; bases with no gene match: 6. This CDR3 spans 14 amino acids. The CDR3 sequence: CASSLPDRGNEQYF. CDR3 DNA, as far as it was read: TGTGCCAGCAGCCTACCGGACAGGGGGAACGAG.

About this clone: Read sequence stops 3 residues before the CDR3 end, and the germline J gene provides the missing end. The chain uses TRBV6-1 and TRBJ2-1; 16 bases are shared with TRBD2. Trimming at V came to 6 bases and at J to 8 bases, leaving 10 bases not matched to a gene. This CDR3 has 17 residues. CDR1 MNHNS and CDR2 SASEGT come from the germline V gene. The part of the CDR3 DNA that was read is TGTGCCAGCAGCGAAAGGGGACTAGCGGGAGGGAAGGATGAG. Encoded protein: CASSERGLAGGKDE. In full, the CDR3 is CASSERGLAGGKDEQFF.

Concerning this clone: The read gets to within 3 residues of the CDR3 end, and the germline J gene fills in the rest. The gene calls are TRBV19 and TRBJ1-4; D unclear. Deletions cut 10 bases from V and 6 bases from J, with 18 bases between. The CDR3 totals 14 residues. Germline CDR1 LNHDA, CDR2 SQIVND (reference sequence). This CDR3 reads CATRGLVGDEKLFF. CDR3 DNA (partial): TGTGCCACCCGCGGGTTAGTAGGCGATGAAAAA.

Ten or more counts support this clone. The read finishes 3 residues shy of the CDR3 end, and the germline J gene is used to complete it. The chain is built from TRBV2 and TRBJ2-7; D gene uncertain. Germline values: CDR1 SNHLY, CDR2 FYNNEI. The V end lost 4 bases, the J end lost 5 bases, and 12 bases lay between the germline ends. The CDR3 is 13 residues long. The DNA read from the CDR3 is TGTGCCAGCAGTGGAAGGTTGATGCACGAG. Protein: CASSGRLMHE. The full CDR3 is CASSGRLMHEQYF. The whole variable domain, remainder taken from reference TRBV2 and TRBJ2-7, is EPEVTQTPSHQVTQMGQEVILRCVPISNHLYFYWYRQILGQKVEFLVSFYNNEISEKSEIFDDQFSVERPDGSNFTLKIRSTKLEDSAMYFCASSGRLMHEQYFGPGTRLTVT.

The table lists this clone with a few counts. CDR3 DNA, as far as it was read: TGTGCCAGCTCACCACTTCACAGGGATCCCAAAAACATT. Translated: CASSPLHRDPKNI. The whole CDR3 sequence is CASSPLHRDPKNIQYF. The chain carries TRBV18 and TRBJ2-4; perhaps TRBD1 as D (6 bases). The read terminates 3 residues ahead of where the CDR3 ends, so the germline J gene completes it. Germline V gene lookup returns CDR1 KGHSH and CDR2 LQKENI. The germline V and J ends were trimmed by 1 base and 2 bases, with 12 bases remaining between them. The CDR3 totals 16 residues.

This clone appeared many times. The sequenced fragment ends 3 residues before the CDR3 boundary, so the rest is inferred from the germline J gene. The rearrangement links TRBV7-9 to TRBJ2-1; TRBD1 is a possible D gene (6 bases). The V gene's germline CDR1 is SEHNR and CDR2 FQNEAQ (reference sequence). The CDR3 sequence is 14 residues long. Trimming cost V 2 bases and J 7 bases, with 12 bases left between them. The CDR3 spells CASSLQGINNEQFF. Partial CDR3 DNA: TGTGCCAGCAGCTTACAGGGGATTAATAATGAG.

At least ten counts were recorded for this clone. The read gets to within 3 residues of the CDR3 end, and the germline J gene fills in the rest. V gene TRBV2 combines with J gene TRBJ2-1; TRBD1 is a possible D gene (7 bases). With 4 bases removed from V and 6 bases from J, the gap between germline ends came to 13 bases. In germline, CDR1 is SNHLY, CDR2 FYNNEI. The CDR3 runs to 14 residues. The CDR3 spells CASSVSGGRNEQFF. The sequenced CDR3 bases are TGTGCCAGCAGTGTCTCAGGGGGGCGCAATGAG.

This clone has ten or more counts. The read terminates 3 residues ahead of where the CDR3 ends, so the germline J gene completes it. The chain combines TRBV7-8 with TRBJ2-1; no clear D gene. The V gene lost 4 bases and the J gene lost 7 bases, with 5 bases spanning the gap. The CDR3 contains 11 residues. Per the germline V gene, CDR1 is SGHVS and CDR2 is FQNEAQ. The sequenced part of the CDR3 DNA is TGTGCCAGCAGCTCCAAAAATGAG. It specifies CASSSKNE. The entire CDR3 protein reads CASSSKNEQFF.

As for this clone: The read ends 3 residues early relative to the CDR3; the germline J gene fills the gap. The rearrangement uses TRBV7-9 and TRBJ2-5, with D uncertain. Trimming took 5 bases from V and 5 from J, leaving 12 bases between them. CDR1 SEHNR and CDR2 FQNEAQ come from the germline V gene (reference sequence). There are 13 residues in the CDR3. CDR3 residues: CASSKYSAETQYF. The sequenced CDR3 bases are TGTGCCAGCAGCAAGTACTCCGCGGAGACC. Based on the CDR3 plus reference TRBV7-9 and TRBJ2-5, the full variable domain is DTGVSQNPRHKITKRGQNVTFRCDPISEHNRLYWYRQTLGQGPEFLTYFQNEAQLEKSRLLSDRFSAERPKGSFSTLEIQRTEQGDSAMYLCASSKYSAETQYFGPGTRLLVL.

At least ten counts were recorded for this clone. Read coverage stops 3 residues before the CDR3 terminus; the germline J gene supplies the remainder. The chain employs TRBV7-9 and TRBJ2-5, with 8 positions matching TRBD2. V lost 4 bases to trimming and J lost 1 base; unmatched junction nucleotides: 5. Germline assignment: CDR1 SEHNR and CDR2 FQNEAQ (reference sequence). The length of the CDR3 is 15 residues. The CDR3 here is CASSSSGGSQETQYF. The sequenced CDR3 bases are TGTGCCAGCAGCTCAAGCGGGGGCTCCCAAGAGACC.

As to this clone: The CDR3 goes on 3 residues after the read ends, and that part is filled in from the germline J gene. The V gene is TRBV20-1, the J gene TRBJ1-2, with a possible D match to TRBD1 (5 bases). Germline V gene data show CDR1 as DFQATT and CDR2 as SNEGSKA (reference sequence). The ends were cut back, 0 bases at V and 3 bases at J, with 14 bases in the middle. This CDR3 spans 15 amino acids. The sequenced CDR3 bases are TGCAGTGCTAGAGATCTGGGTAGGGGATACTATGGC. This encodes CSARDLGRGYYG. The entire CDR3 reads CSARDLGRGYYGYTF.

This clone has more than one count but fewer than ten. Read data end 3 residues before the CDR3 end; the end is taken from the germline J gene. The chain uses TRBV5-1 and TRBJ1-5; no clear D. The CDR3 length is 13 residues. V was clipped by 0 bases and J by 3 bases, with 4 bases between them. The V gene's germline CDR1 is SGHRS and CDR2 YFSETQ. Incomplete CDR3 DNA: TGCGCCAGCAGCTTGGGTAACAATCAGCCC. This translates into CASSLGNNQP. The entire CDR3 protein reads CASSLGNNQPQHF.

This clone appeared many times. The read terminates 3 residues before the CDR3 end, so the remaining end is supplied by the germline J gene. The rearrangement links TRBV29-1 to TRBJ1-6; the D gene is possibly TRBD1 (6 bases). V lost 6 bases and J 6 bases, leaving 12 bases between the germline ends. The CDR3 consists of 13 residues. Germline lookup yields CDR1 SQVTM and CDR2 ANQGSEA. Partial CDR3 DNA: TGCAGCGTGCAAACAGGGCTTAATTCACCC. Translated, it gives CSVQTGLNSP. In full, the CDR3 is CSVQTGLNSPLHF.

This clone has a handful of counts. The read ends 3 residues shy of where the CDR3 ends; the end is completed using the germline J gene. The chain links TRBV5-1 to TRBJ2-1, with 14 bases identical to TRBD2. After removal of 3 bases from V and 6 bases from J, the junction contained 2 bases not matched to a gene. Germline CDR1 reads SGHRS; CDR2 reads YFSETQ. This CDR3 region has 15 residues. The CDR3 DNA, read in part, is TGCGCCAGCAGCTCGGGACTAGCGGGAGCCAATGAG. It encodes CASSSGLAGANE. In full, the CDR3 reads CASSSGLAGANEQFF.

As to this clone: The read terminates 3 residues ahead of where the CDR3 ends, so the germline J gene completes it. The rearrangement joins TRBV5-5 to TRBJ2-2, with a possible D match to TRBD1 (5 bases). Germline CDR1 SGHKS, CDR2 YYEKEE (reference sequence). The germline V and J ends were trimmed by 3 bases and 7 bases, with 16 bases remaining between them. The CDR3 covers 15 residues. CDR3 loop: CASSSSARAIGELFF. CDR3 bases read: TGTGCCAGCAGCTCGTCGGCCAGGGCGATCGGGGAG.

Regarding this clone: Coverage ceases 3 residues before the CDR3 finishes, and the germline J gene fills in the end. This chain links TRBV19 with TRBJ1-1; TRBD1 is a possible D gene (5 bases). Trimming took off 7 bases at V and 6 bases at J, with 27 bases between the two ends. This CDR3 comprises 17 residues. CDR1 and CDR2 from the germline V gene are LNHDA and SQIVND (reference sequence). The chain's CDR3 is CASKRKSATVGEPEAFF. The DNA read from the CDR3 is TGTGCCAGTAAAAGGAAATCCGCGACAGTCGGAGAACCTGAA.

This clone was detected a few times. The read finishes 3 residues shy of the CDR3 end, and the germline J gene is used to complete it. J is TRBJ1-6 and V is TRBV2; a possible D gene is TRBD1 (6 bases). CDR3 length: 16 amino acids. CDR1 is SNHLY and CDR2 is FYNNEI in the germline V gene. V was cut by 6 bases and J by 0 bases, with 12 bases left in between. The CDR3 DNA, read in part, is TGTGCCAGCAGACAGGGACACAGCTCCTATAATTCACCC. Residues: CASRQGHSSYNSP. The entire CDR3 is CASRQGHSSYNSPLHF.

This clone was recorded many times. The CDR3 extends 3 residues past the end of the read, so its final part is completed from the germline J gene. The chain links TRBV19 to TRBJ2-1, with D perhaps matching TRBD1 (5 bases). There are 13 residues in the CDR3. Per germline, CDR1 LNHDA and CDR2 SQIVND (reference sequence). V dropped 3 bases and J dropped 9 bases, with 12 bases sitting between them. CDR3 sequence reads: CASSIRVRGEQFF. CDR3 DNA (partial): TGTGCCAGTAGTATCCGCGTAAGGGGTGAG.

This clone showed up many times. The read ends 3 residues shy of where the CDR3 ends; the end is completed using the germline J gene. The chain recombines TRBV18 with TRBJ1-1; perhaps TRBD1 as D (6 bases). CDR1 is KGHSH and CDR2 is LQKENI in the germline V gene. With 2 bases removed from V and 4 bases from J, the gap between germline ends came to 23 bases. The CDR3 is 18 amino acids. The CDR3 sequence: CASSPIPATGPIGTEAFF. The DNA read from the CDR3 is TGTGCCAGCTCACCAATTCCGGCGACAGGCCCCATTGGCACTGAA.

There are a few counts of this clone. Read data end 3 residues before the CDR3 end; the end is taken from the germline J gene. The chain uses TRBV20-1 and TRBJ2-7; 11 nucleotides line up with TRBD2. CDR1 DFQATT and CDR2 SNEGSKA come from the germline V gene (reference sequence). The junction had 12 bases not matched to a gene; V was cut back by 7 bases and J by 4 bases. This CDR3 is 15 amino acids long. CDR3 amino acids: CSVGGGSSGRYEQYF. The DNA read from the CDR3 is TGCAGTGTCGGAGGGGGGTCTAGCGGGAGGTACGAG.

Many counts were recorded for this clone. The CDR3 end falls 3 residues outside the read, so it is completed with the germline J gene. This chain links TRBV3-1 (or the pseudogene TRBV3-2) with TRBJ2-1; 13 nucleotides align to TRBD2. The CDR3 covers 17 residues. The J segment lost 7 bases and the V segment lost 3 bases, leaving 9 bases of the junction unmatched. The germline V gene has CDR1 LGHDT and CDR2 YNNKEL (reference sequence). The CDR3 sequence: CASSQVLAGGPNNEQFF. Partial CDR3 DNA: TGTGCCAGCAGCCAGGTACTAGCGGGAGGGCCAAATAATGAG.

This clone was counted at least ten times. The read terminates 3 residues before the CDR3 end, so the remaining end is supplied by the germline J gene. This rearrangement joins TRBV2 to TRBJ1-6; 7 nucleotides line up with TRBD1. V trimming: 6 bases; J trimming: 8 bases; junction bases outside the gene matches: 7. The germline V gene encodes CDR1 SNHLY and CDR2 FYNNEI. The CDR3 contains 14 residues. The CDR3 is CASRETGEYSPLHF. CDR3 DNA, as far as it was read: TGTGCCAGCAGGGAAACAGGGGAGTATTCACCC.

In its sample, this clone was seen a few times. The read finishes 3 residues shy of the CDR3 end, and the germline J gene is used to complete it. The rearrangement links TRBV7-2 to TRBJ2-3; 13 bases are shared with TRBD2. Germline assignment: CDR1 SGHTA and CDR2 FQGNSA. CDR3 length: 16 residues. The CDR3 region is CASSLAGTSGTVTQYF. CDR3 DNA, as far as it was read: TGTGCCAGCAGCTTAGCCGGGACTAGCGGGACCGTAACG.

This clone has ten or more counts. The CDR3 sequence: CASSLVAGGNNEQFF. The DNA read from the CDR3 is TGTGCCAGCAGCTTAGTAGCGGGAGGAAACAATGAG. The chain combines TRBV7-8 with TRBJ2-1; 10 nucleotides line up with TRBD2. Read data end 3 residues before the CDR3 end; the end is taken from the germline J gene. This CDR3 spans 15 amino acids. The germline V gene has CDR1 SGHVS and CDR2 FQNEAQ. The J segment lost 5 bases and the V segment lost 1 base, leaving 2 bases of the junction unmatched.

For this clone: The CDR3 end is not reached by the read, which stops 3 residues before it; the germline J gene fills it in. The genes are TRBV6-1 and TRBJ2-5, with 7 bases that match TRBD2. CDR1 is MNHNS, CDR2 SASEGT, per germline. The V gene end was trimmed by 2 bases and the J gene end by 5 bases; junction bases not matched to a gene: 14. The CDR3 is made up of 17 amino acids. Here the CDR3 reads CASSELPMGGEGETQYF. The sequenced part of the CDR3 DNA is TGTGCCAGCAGTGAATTACCCATGGGAGGGGAAGGGGAGACC.